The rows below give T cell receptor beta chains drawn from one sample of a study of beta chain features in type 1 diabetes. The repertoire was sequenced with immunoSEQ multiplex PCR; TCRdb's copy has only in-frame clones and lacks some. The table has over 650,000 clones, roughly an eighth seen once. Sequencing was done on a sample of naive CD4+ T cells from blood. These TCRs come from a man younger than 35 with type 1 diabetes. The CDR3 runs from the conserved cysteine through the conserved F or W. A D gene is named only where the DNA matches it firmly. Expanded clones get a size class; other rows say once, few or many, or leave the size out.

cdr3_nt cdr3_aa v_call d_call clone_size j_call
TGTGCCAGCAACGACGGGAGAGGGGAGACCCAGTACTTC CASNDGRGETQYF TRBV6-6 NA NA TRBJ2-5
TGTGCCAGCAGCCAAGTAGGTGGAGAGCAGTTCTTC CASSQVGGEQFF TRBV14 NA many TRBJ2-1
TGTGCCAGCAGCTTGGCACGTGGGCAGACCCTTTATGGCTACACCTTC CASSLARGQTLYGYTF TRBV7-2 NA NA TRBJ1-2
TGTGCCAGCTCACCACCCCTAGCGGGGGCTTTGTCCTACGAGCAGTACTTC CASSPPLAGALSYEQYF TRBV18 TRBD2 NA TRBJ2-7
TGCGCCAGCAGCTTGAGAGGAGTCTTCGAAGATACGCAGTATTTT CASSLRGVFEDTQYF TRBV5-1 NA NA TRBJ2-3
TGCGCCAGCAGTCCCGGGACAGCTTCGGCGGTTGGCTACACCTTC CASSPGTASAVGYTF TRBV5-1 TRBD1 few TRBJ1-2
TGTGCCAGCAGCTTGAATGAGCGTTACAATGAGCAGTTCTTC CASSLNERYNEQFF TRBV7-6 NA NA TRBJ2-1
TGTGCCAGCAGGATTTCCGGGGGGACAGGGGCTTGGGATGAGCAGTTCTTC CASRISGGTGAWDEQFF TRBV28 TRBD1 NA TRBJ2-1
TGTGCCAGCAGCCAAGACAGGGACTACGAGCAGTACTTC CASSQDRDYEQYF TRBV2 TRBD1 few TRBJ2-7
TGCAGTGCTCGGGAGATCTACGAGCAGTACTTC CSAREIYEQYF TRBV20-1 NA NA TRBJ2-7
TGTGCTAGTGCCTCATCGGGGGGAGATACGCAGTATTTT CASASSGGDTQYF TRBV12-5 TRBD2 NA TRBJ2-3
TGTGCCAGCAGCTTGGGAGGCTACTCCTACAATGAGCAGTTCTTC CASSLGGYSYNEQFF TRBV5-6 NA few TRBJ2-1
TGTGCCTACAGGGGCGACACAGATACGCAGTATTTT CAYRGDTDTQYF TRBV30 TRBD1 NA TRBJ2-3
TGCGCCAGCAGCTTGGGGACAGGAGCAAACTATGGCTACACCTTC CASSLGTGANYGYTF TRBV5-1 TRBD1 few TRBJ1-2
TGTGCCAGCAGCTTAGTTTGGCGGGGGGCAGATACGCAGTATTTT CASSLVWRGADTQYF TRBV7-2 TRBD2 once TRBJ2-3
TGTGCCAGCAGCGCGACTAGCGGGGACCAAGAGACCCAGTACTTC CASSATSGDQETQYF TRBV5-4 TRBD2 few TRBJ2-5
TGTGCCTGGAGCGGGAGGGTAAGAGGAAATGAAAAACTGTTTTTT CAWSGRVRGNEKLFF TRBV30 NA few TRBJ1-4
TGTGCCAGCAGCCTGCGACAGGGCGAAAACTATGGCTACACCTTC CASSLRQGENYGYTF TRBV14 TRBD1 NA TRBJ1-2
TGTGCCTGGACCTCCCTATATACGCAGTATTTT CAWTSLYTQYF TRBV30 NA NA TRBJ2-3
TGTGCCAGCAGCGACGGGACTAGCGGGCCCTACGAGCAGTACTTC CASSDGTSGPYEQYF TRBV9 TRBD2 few TRBJ2-7
TGCAGCGTTGTGGGGACAGGGGGCTCCTACAATGAGCAGTTCTTC CSVVGTGGSYNEQFF TRBV29-1 TRBD1 few TRBJ2-1